Listed here are 9 T cell receptor beta chains from one sample, sequenced in a study of shared clonotypes between healthy human individuals. Repertoires were generated with immunoSEQ multiplex PCR, while TCRdb's copy carries only in-frame clones and drops some. This table has millions of clones, roughly 94% appearing once. Sequencing used naive CD4+ T cells sorted from blood. Subset meaning: CD45RA+ positively selected. The receptors were gathered from a man aged 18 to 30 in good health.

J is TRBJ1-2 and V is TRBV6-6; tentatively, D is TRBD1 (5 bases). CDR3 length equals 13 residues. Per the germline V gene, CDR1 is MNHNY and CDR2 is SVGAGI (reference sequence). Trimming took 4 bases from V and 2 from J, leaving 8 bases between them. CDR3 residues: CASSLAGNYGYTF. The DNA for the CDR3 is TGTGCCAGCAGTTTGGCAGGGAACTATGGCTACACCTTC.

As for this clone: Other DNA sequences of this sample code for an identical CDR3. The chain employs TRBV10-3 and TRBJ2-7; 7 bases are shared with TRBD2. Germline V gives CDR1 ENHRY, CDR2 SYGVKD. CDR3 length: 14 residues. Unmatched junction bases numbered 3, after V lost 2 bases and J lost 2 bases. This chain's CDR3 is CAISETGGTYEQYF. The CDR3 coding sequence is TGTGCCATCAGTGAGACGGGAGGCACCTACGAGCAGTACTTC.

The sample holds one count of this clone. The chain links TRBV6-6 to TRBJ1-2; the D is unclear. Between the trimmed V and J ends, which lost 5 bases and 0 bases, there was a span of 13 bases. This CDR3 is built from 15 residues. CDR1 is MNHNY, CDR2 SVGAGI, per germline (reference sequence). The CDR3 protein is CASSAKGRTNYGYTF. CDR3 DNA: TGTGCCAGCAGTGCCAAAGGACGTACTAACTATGGCTACACCTTC.

The chain employs TRBV2 and TRBJ2-2; 7 bases align to TRBD1. Germline CDR1 SNHLY, CDR2 FYNNEI. After removal of 6 bases from V and 14 bases from J, the junction contained 6 bases not matched to a gene. This CDR3 comprises 11 residues. The CDR3 here is CASSVTGKLFF. The CDR3 region has the DNA TGTGCCAGCAGCGTGACAGGGAAACTGTTTTTT.

V gene TRBV5-1 combines with J gene TRBJ2-3; no clear D gene. The V end was cut by 0 bases, the J end by 5 bases, with 10 bases between. The CDR3 is 14 residues long. Germline CDR1 SGHRS, CDR2 YFSETQ. The CDR3: CASSLGSWGDTQYF. CDR3 DNA sequence: TGCGCCAGCAGCTTGGGCAGCTGGGGAGATACGCAGTATTTT.

In nucleotides, the CDR3 is TGCGCCAGCAGCTCGACAGGGGGCCTCCCCTTTCGGAATGAGCAGTTCTTC. Translating it yields CASSSTGGLPFRNEQFF. This chain connects TRBV5-1 to TRBJ2-1; 10 nucleotides line up with TRBD1. The CDR3 has 17 residues. The germline CDR1 and CDR2 sequences are SGHRS and YFSETQ. Trimming at V came to 3 bases and at J to 7 bases, leaving 13 bases not matched to a gene.

V is TRBV5-1 and J is TRBJ1-4; possibly TRBD1 for D (6 bases). CDR3 length: 14 residues. The germline gives CDR1 SGHRS, CDR2 YFSETQ. The V end was cut by 1 base, the J end by 8 bases, with 12 bases between. Written as DNA, the CDR3 is TGCGCCAGCAGCTTGTGGCAGGGGAAGGAAAAACTGTTTTTT. Residues: CASSLWQGKEKLFF.

J is TRBJ2-1 and V is TRBV30, with TRBD2 identical over 14 bases. The J segment lost 7 bases and the V segment lost 0 bases, leaving 8 bases of the junction unmatched. The CDR3 consists of 17 residues. Germline loops: CDR1 GTSNPN, CDR2 SVGIG (reference sequence). CDR3 in DNA: TGTGCCTGGAGTGTACAGAGGACTAGCGGGAGGACGAATGAGCAGTTCTTC. Protein product: CAWSVQRTSGRTNEQFF.

The V call is TRBV2, the J call TRBJ1-5; D ambiguous. Trimming removed 2 bases from V and 3 bases from J, with 14 bases in between. The CDR3 length is 16 residues. Germline CDR1 reads SNHLY; CDR2 reads FYNNEI. CDR3 residues: CASSENVGTFNQPQHF. The DNA of the CDR3 is TGTGCCAGCAGTGAAAATGTTGGCACCTTCAATCAGCCCCAGCATTTT. Filled out from reference TRBV2 and TRBJ1-5, the complete variable domain reads EPEVTQTPSHQVTQMGQEVILRCVPISNHLYFYWYRQILGQKVEFLVSFYNNEISEKSEIFDDQFSVERPDGSNFTLKIRSTKLEDSAMYFCASSENVGTFNQPQHFGDGTRLSIL.